One sample yielded the 2 T cell receptor beta chains listed below, sequenced in a study of shared clonotypes between healthy human individuals. The protocol was immunoSEQ multiplex PCR, while the TCRdb copy is restricted to in-frame clones and leaves out a portion. The repertoire consists of roughly 1 million clones, with about 76% occurring once and the leading ten covering roughly 1.4%. The sequenced sample consisted of memory CD4+ T cells sorted from blood. The subset was: CD45RA-negative fraction. Receptor source: a man between 18 and 29 years old in good health.

The chain carries TRBV30 and TRBJ2-5; TRBD2 matches at 10 bases. The DNA matches TRBJ2-7 better at its end, which makes the J call doubtful. The CDR3 is made up of 15 amino acids. The germline gives CDR1 GTSNPN, CDR2 SVGIG (reference sequence). The CDR3 DNA sequence: TGTGCCTTCCGTTCACTAGCGGGAACTCGGTACGAGCAGTACTTC. It yields the protein CAFRSLAGTRYEQYF.

This clone was seen a single time. V gene TRBV11-2 combines with J gene TRBJ2-1; possible D gene TRBD2, 5 bases. Germline V gene lookup returns CDR1 SGHAT and CDR2 FQNNGV. Trimming left V 0 bases short and J 4 bases short, with 13 bases between. The CDR3 length is 16 residues. The DNA of the CDR3 is TGTGCCAGCAGCTTAGAAAGCGGTGACGTTTACAATGAGCAGTTCTTC. Amino acid sequence: CASSLESGDVYNEQFF.